This T cell receptor beta chain was obtained from a study of patients and donors after allogeneic stem cell transplantation. This clonotype was recorded many times. The CDR3 covers 12 residues. V was pared by 6 bases and J by 6 bases, with 12 bases between. Germline V gives CDR1 MNHEY, CDR2 SVGAGI. TCRdb analysed the RT-PCR reads with MiXCR anew, one entry per CDR3 protein. This repertoire shows about 87,000 distinct CDR3 sequences, about 5% found once; its top ten account for 2.6%. This TCR was recovered from a human donor who was either an allogeneic HSCT recipient or a stem cell or donor lymphocyte infusion donor (not recorded which). It is not recorded whose cells these are; they may come from a transplant donor. Material for sequencing was blood, either unsorted or a sorted T cell fraction (not recorded which). The chain links TRBV6-5 to TRBJ2-7, with unresolved D. In nucleotides, the CDR3 is TGTGCCAGCAGCAAAACGGTGGGCGAGCAGTACTTC. This gives the protein CASSKTVGEQYF.